One and the same sample provided the 10 T cell receptor beta chains below, sequenced in a study of blood T cell repertoires in COVID-19. TCRdb keeps only in-frame clones here, not all; method: immunoSEQ multiplex PCR. The table includes approximately 28,000 clones, 87% detected once. Sequencing was done on a sample of peripheral blood. The receptors stem from a man in his sixties with active COVID-19.

The V and J genes are TRBV29-1 and TRBJ1-1; 9 positions match TRBD1. The germline V gene has CDR1 SQVTM and CDR2 ANQGSEA. The V segment lost 0 bases and the J segment 5 bases; nucleotides outside the gene matches: 10. This CDR3 is 16 amino acids long. The CDR3 here is CSVEEGTGMSVTEAFF. In DNA, the CDR3 is TGCAGCGTTGAAGAGGGGACAGGGATGTCGGTAACTGAAGCTTTCTTT.

This chain links TRBV18 with TRBJ1-5; D gene unclear. The V end was cut by 3 bases, the J end by 6 bases, with 24 bases between. From germline, CDR1 is KGHSH and CDR2 LQKENI. The length of the CDR3 is 18 residues. This CDR3 reads CASSPSQFYSINGQPQHF. CDR3 bases: TGTGCCAGCTCACCCTCGCAGTTTTACAGTATCAACGGTCAGCCCCAGCATTTT.

The J gene is TRBJ1-2, the V gene TRBV3-1 (or the pseudogene TRBV3-2); 9 nucleotides agree with TRBD1. Germline CDR1 and CDR2: LGHDT and YNNKEL (reference sequence). The CDR3 sequence is 18 residues long. Trimming cost V 2 bases and J 7 bases; bases outside gene matches: 17. CDR3 DNA sequence: TGTGCCAGCAGCCAATTAATCTTAGGGACAGGGAAACCTGGTGGCTACACCTTC. This translates into CASSQLILGTGKPGGYTF.

The chain has TRBV5-4 and TRBJ2-1, with a possible D match to TRBD2 (6 bases). The ends were cut back, 9 bases at V and 5 bases at J, with 12 bases in the middle. Germline V CDR1 and CDR2: SGHNT, YYREEE (reference sequence). The CDR3 is 12 residues long. CDR3 DNA: TGTGCCATCCAGACTAGTCACAATGAGCAGTTCTTC. Protein product: CAIQTSHNEQFF.

V gene TRBV9 combines with J gene TRBJ2-2; 7 nucleotides line up with TRBD2. This CDR3 is 15 amino acids long. V gave up 4 bases and J gave up 1 base; unmatched junction bases: 4. CDR1 is SGDLS and CDR2 is YYNGEE in the germline V gene. CDR3 bases: TGTGCCAGCAGCCCCCGGACTAGGAACACCGGGGAGCTGTTTTTT. Encoded protein: CASSPRTRNTGELFF.

This clone was counted a few times. The chain couples TRBV7-9 to TRBJ1-5, with 8 bases fitting TRBD1. This CDR3 is 16 amino acids long. Germline V gene data show CDR1 as SEHNR and CDR2 as FQNEAQ (reference sequence). J gave up 0 bases and V 5 bases, and 6 bases lay outside the gene matches. The CDR3 loop reads CASSAGTGYSNQPQHF. CDR3 DNA: TGTGCCAGCAGCGCCGGGACAGGATATAGCAATCAGCCCCAGCATTTT.

The chain has TRBV18 and TRBJ2-7; 7 bases agree with TRBD2. Germline lookup yields CDR1 KGHSH and CDR2 LQKENI. This CDR3 has 16 amino acids. Trimming cost V 5 bases and J 7 bases; bases outside gene matches: 17. CDR3 nucleotide sequence: TGTGCCAGCTCAGTACAACGGGGGGACCCTAAGGAGGAGCAGTACTTC. Translating gives CASSVQRGDPKEEQYF.

J is TRBJ1-4 and V is TRBV5-4, with a tentative D call TRBD1 (5 bases). Germline V lookup: CDR1 SGHNT, CDR2 YYREEE (reference sequence). V lost 0 bases and J lost 3, with 9 bases in between. The CDR3 loop spans 15 amino acids. CDR3 loop: CASSLGGEANEKLFF. DNA for the CDR3: TGTGCCAGCAGCTTGGGGGGGGAGGCTAATGAAAAACTGTTTTTT. Full variable domain (outside the CDR3, taken from reference TRBV5-4 and TRBJ1-4): ETGVTQSPTHLIKTRGQQVTLRCSSQSGHNTVSWYQQALGQGPQFIFQYYREEENGRGNFPPRFSGLQFPNYSSELNVNALELDDSALYLCASSLGGEANEKLFFGSGTQLSVL.

The table lists this clone with a few counts. The chain couples TRBV4-2 to TRBJ1-5; D not certain. Trimming removed 0 bases from V and 0 bases from J, with 6 bases in between. Germline CDR1 and CDR2: LGHNA and YNFKEQ. This CDR3 is 15 amino acids long. The CDR3 loop is CASSQEQYSNQPQHF. In DNA, the CDR3 is TGTGCCAGCAGCCAAGAACAGTATAGCAATCAGCCCCAGCATTTT.

V gene TRBV2 combines with J gene TRBJ1-1; 8 nucleotides align to TRBD1. Germline V gene data show CDR1 as SNHLY and CDR2 as FYNNEI. The CDR3 covers 13 residues. Trimming at V came to 10 bases and at J to 2 bases, leaving 6 bases not matched to a gene. The CDR3 protein is CATKQGVNTEAFF. CDR3 coding DNA: TGTGCCACAAAACAGGGGGTTAACACTGAAGCTTTCTTT.